This T cell receptor (beta chain) was documented in a study of cytomegalovirus exposure and HLA in healthy donors. Findings and caveats of the study: Altogether, 150 to 200 TCR beta chains were recorded as cytomegalovirus-associated.

Comments on this clone: The antigen is unknown.

This CDR3 region has 17 residues. Germline CDR1 is LGHNA and CDR2 is YSLEER. Trimming pared 0 bases from V and 2 bases from J, leaving 14 bases between. The protocol was immunoSEQ multiplex PCR, while the TCRdb copy is restricted to in-frame clones and leaves out a portion. This repertoire shows approximately 270,000 clones, nearly 90% found once; its top ten account for under 0.4%. This receptor was identified in a woman between 18 and 30 years old in good health and CMV-seronegative. The rearrangement links TRBV4-3 to TRBJ1-3; D is undetermined. The sample consisted of PBMCs. This chain's CDR3 is CASSQDTEGEAGNTIYF. CDR3 in DNA: TGCGCCAGCAGCCAAGATACTGAGGGAGAAGCTGGAAACACCATATATTTT.